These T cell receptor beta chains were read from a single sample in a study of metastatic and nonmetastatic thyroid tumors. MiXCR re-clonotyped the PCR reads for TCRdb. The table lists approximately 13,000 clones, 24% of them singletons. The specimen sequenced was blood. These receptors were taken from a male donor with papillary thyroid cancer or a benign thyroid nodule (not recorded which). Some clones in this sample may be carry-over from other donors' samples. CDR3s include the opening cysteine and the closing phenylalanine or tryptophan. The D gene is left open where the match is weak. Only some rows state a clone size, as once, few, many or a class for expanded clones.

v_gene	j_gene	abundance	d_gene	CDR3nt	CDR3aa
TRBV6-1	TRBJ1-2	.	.	TGTGCCAGCAGCGACGCGGGCGATGGGTATGGCTACACCTTC	CASSDAGDGYGYTF
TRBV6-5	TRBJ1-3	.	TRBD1	TGTGCCAGCAGTTACGGGACAGGGCCCTCTGGAAACACCATATATTTT	CASSYGTGPSGNTIYF
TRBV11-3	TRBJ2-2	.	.	TGTGCCAGCAGCTTCGACACCACCGGGGAGCTGTTTTTT	CASSFDTTGELFF
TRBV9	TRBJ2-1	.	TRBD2	TGTGCCAGCAGTGCCGGGACTAGTAATGAGCAGTTCTTC	CASSAGTSNEQFF
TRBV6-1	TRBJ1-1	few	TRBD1	TGTGCCAGCAGTATTTCCGGGACAGGGGCCACTGAAGCTTTCTTT	CASSISGTGATEAFF
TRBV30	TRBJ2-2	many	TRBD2	TGTGCCTGGACTATGGGGGGGTCGAACACCGGGGAGCTGTTTTTT	CAWTMGGSNTGELFF
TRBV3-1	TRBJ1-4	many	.	TGTGCCAGCAGCCACCTCGAGGGGAAACTGTTTTTT	CASSHLEGKLFF
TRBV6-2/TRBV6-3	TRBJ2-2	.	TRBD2	TGTGCCAGCAGCCCACTAGCGAGGGACACCGGGGAGCTGTTTTTT	CASSPLARDTGELFF
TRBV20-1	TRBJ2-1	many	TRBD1	TGCAGTGCTAGGTTGGGACAGGCGGCCTACAATGAGCAGTTCTTC	CSARLGQAAYNEQFF
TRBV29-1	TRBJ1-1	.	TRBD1	TGCAGCGTTACAGGGGGCCCCCCCGGAGCTATCTTT	CSVTGGPPGAIF
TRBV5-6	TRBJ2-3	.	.	TGTGCCAGCAGCTTGGGAGAAGGCGGGATTGCAGATACGCAGTATTTT	CASSLGEGGIADTQYF
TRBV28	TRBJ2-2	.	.	TGTGCCAGCAGTTTATTTCTTGTCCGTGCCGGGGAGCTGTTTTTT	CASSLFLVRAGELFF
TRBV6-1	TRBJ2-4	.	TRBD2	TGTGCCAGCAGTGGGTCGCGGGAGGGAGTTAGCATTCAGTACTTC	CASSGSREGVSIQYF
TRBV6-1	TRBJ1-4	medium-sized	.	TGTGCCAGCAGGAGGACAGACGGAGAAAAACTGTTTTTT	CASRRTDGEKLFF
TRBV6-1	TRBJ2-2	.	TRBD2	TGTGCCAGCAGCCCGCGACTAGCGGGACACACCGGGGAGCTGTTTTTT	CASSPRLAGHTGELFF
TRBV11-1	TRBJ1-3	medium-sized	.	TGTGCCAGCAGCTTAGGCGGATCTGGAAACACCATATATTTT	CASSLGGSGNTIYF
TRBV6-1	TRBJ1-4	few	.	TGTGCCAGCAGTGAATGGGGGGCAACTAATGAAAAACTGTTTTTT	CASSEWGATNEKLFF
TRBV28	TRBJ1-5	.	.	TGTGCCAGCAGTCGGGCGGACAATCAGCCCCAGCATTTT	CASSRADNQPQHF
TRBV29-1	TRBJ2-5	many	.	TGCAGCGTTACGGAGACACAAGAGACCCAGTACTTC	CSVTETQETQYF
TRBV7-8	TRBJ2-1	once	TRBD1	TGTGCCAGCAGCTCACAGGGGGCAGCCTACAATGAGCAGTTCTTC	CASSSQGAAYNEQFF
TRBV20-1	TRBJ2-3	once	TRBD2	TGCAGTGCTAGACGTACTAGCGGGGGAGCAGATACGCAGTATTTT	CSARRTSGGADTQYF
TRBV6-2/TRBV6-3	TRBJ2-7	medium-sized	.	TGTGCCAGCACCCACTTGGGTTATGAGCAGTACTTC	CASTHLGYEQYF
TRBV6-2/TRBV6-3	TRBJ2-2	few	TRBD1	TGTGCCAGCAGTTACCTTGGGACAGGGATTTCCCACTTCACCGGGGAGCTGTTTTTT	CASSYLGTGISHFTGELFF
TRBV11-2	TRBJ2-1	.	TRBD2	TGTGCCAGCAGCTCGACTAGCGAAAGCTCCTACAATGAGCAGTTCTTC	CASSSTSESSYNEQFF
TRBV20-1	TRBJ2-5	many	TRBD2	TGCAGTGCTAGAGAGCCTAGCGGAAAACAAGAGACCCAGTACTTC	CSAREPSGKQETQYF
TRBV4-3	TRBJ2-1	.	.	TGCGCCAGCAGCCACGGCGCCTCCTACAATGAGCAGTTCTTC	CASSHGASYNEQFF
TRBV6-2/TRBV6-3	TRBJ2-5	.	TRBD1	TGTGCCAGCAGTTATCAGACAGGGGGAATAGAGACCCAGTACTTC	CASSYQTGGIETQYF
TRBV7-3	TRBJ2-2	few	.	TGTGCCAGCAGCTTAGGCACCGGGGAGCTGTTTTTT	CASSLGTGELFF
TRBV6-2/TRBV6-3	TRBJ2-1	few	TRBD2	TGTGCCAGCAGTTACCCCTCGGGAGGACTCAACAATGAGCAGTTCTTC	CASSYPSGGLNNEQFF
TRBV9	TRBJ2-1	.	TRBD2	TGTGCCAGCAGCGTAGGGGCTAGCGGCAGTTACAATGAGCAGTTCTTC	CASSVGASGSYNEQFF
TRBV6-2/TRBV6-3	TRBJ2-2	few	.	TGTGCCAGCAGAATACTAGCAGACACCGGGGAGCTGTTTTTT	CASRILADTGELFF
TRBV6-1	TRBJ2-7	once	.	TGTGCCAGCAGTGATGCGGACTCCAAATTGACCAACGAGCAGTACTTC	CASSDADSKLTNEQYF
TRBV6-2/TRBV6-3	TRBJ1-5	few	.	TGTGCCAGCAGCTACCGGGATAGCAATCAGCCCCAGCATTTT	CASSYRDSNQPQHF
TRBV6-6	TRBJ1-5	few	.	TGTGCCAGCAGTTACTCGGGGGTGGTAGGACAGCCCCAGCATTTT	CASSYSGVVGQPQHF
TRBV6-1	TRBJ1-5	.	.	TGTGCCAGCAGACTGACTGGCTACCCCGATCAGCCCCAGCATTTT	CASRLTGYPDQPQHF